These 7 T cell receptor beta chains came from one sample sequenced in a study of T cell repertoires in cytomegalovirus infection. TCRdb called the reads again in MiXCR, with one record for every CDR3 protein. The sample contains approximately 1,000,000 distinct CDR3 sequences, around 32% of which appear only once. Their antigens remain unidentified. The sample consisted of cultured CD8+ T cells from PBMCs, taken from culture after CMV antigen stimulation. These receptors all stem from a human donor in good health (CMV status not recorded). Some clones in this sample may be carry-over from other donors' samples.

CDR3 nucleotides: TGTGCCAGCAGCTTAATTGGCGGGTACTCTGGGGCCAACGTCCTGACTTTC. This codes for CASSLIGGYSGANVLTF. The chain combines TRBV7-3 with TRBJ2-6, with D possibly TRBD2 on 5 matching bases. The CDR3 contains 17 residues. Germline V CDR1 and CDR2: SGHTA, FQGTGA. V lost 1 base, J lost 0 bases, and 10 bases lay in between.

V is TRBV7-2 and J is TRBJ2-1, with 9 bases matching TRBD2. Germline V lookup: CDR1 SGHTA, CDR2 FQGNSA. The junction had 16 bases not matched to a gene; V was cut back by 0 bases and J by 7 bases. This CDR3 is built from 19 residues. CDR3 sequence (DNA): TGTGCCAGCAGCTTAGCGCTACGCGGGGGGGCTATAAGGAGGAATGAGCAGTTCTTC. Translation: CASSLALRGGAIRRNEQFF.

In its sample, this clonotype was seen a few times. The genes are TRBV7-9 and TRBJ2-1; D assignment may be TRBD1 or TRBD2 (5 bases each). The CDR3 loop spans 12 amino acids. Germline CDR1 reads SEHNR; CDR2 reads FQNEAQ (reference sequence). The CDR3 reads CAIGAGHNEQFF. CDR3 in DNA: TGTGCTATCGGGGCAGGGCACAATGAGCAGTTCTTC.

J is TRBJ2-7 and V is TRBV6-5; D ambiguous. Germline assignment: CDR1 MNHEY and CDR2 SVGAGI. The CDR3 sequence is 13 residues long. The V gene lost 8 bases and the J gene lost 0 bases, with 11 bases spanning the gap. The CDR3 DNA follows: TGTGCCAGCTGTTTGGGAAGCTCCTACGAGCAGTACTTC. It encodes CASCLGSSYEQYF.

V usage is TRBV7-8 and J usage is TRBJ2-7; TRBD1 matches 7 bases. CDR3 length: 16 amino acids. CDR1 is SGHVS, CDR2 FQNEAQ, per germline. Trimming cost V 5 bases and J 3 bases; bases outside gene matches: 13. In nucleotides, the CDR3 is TGTGCCAGCAGCGGTGACAGGGAAGGATTAGGCTACGAGCAGTACTTC. Amino acids: CASSGDREGLGYEQYF.

In this sample, this clonotype turned up a few times. This chain joins TRBV7-8 and TRBJ1-5; TRBD1 might be the D (6 bases). Germline values: CDR1 SGHVS, CDR2 FQNEAQ. V lost 2 bases, J lost 0 bases, and 8 bases lay in between. This CDR3 is 15 amino acids long. Here the CDR3 reads CASSLLRGSNQPQHF. CDR3 in DNA: TGTGCCAGCAGCTTACTCAGGGGTAGCAATCAGCCCCAGCATTTT.

This clonotype was seen repeatedly, ten times or more. The chain combines TRBV7-9 with TRBJ1-1, with 7 bases fitting TRBD1. J lost 4 bases, V lost 5 bases, and 10 bases had no gene match. Germline CDR1 and CDR2: SEHNR and FQNEAQ (reference sequence). There are 15 residues in the CDR3. CDR3 sequence: CASSLSTGEFTEAFF. Here the CDR3 DNA reads TGTGCCAGCAGCCTTAGTACAGGGGAATTCACTGAAGCTTTCTTT. Looking up the rest from reference TRBV7-9 and TRBJ1-1 gives the full variable domain: DTGVSQNPRHKITKRGQNVTFRCDPISEHNRLYWYRQTLGQGPEFLTYFQNEAQLEKSRLLSDRFSAERPKGSFSTLEIQRTEQGDSAMYLCASSLSTGEFTEAFFGQGTRLTVV.